Sequencing of this T cell receptor (beta chain) was carried out in a study of T-cell reconstitution after alpha-beta-depleted transplantation in children. Study-level findings and limits: Newly produced T cells mostly provided counts and TCRbeta diversity after one year, as hyperexpanded clones declined. By about two months after transplant, alpha-beta T cells reportedly arose from several hundred graft clones that had expanded.

There are 16 residues in the CDR3. The V end was cut by 5 bases, the J end by 6 bases, with 20 bases between. Per the germline V gene, CDR1 is SGHAT and CDR2 is FQNNGV. During its preparation, the TCRbeta library received unique molecular identifiers. TCRdb re-derived calls from the PCR reads in MiXCR, one entry per CDR3 protein. The profile shows 200,000 or so distinct CDR3 sequences, around 5.9% of them singletons. This clonotype was observed many times. Antigen: not known. The sequence was obtained from a girl under three years old with combined immunodeficiency, due to receive a stem cell transplant. Sample: PBMCs, taken before TCRalphabeta/CD19-depleted stem cell transplant. The rearrangement joins TRBV11-2 to TRBJ2-1, with a weak D call TRBD2 (6 bases). CDR3 in amino acids: CASSVRLVGRPNEQFF. The CDR3 bases are TGTGCCAGCAGCGTAAGACTAGTGGGACGCCCCAATGAGCAGTTCTTC. Filled out from reference TRBV11-2 and TRBJ2-1, the complete variable domain reads EAGVAQSPRYKIIEKRQSVAFWCNPISGHATLYWYQQILGQGPKLLIQFQNNGVVDDSQLPKDRFSAERLKGVDSTLKIQPAKLEDSAVYLCASSVRLVGRPNEQFFGPGTRLTVL.